The clone carrying this TCR beta chain was counted between two and nine times. Original processing notes: Scientists estimated how many nucleated cells there were by amplifying reference gene primers. Sequencing was performed with immunoSEQ multiplex PCR; in TCRdb, only in-frame clones are kept and a portion is missing. V and J calls plus clone size are reproduced from that table; the DNA served to infer D and trimming. The profile shows 100,000 to 150,000 clones, under 85% of them singletons. This sample is drawn from a study of blood T cell repertoires in COVID-19. Across the study: Samples came from the United States, Italy and Spain, spanning acute and convalescent COVID-19. PBMCs, B-cell-depleted T cells, or T cells provided the cDNA or gDNA that made up the material.

The V end lost 5 bases, the J end lost 5 bases, and 6 bases lay between the germline ends. The CDR3 is 11 residues long. Germline V gives CDR1 SNHLY, CDR2 FYNNEI. The material sequenced was peripheral blood. The chain combines TRBV2 with TRBJ1-2; unclear D gene. The sequence was collected from a man between 60 and 70 years old with acute or convalescent COVID-19. The CDR3 coding sequence is TGTGCCAGCAGTTGGAGATATGGCTACACCTTC. Amino acids: CASSWRYGYTF.